This is a list of T cell receptor beta chains from one sample in a study of cytomegalovirus exposure and HLA in healthy donors. Measured with immunoSEQ multiplex PCR; TCRdb has only the in-frame clones, and not every one. The sample records about 160,000 clones, 70% to 90% being singletons. Input material: PBMCs. The receptors derive from a male donor in good health and CMV-seronegative. CDR3s include the opening cysteine and the closing phenylalanine or tryptophan. Each record gives: clone size, V gene, J gene, D gene, CDR3 DNA, CDR3 protein. The D gene is left open where the match is weak. For some rows the clone size is stated as once, few or many, or as a class when expanded; others skip it.

-	TRBV7-2	TRBJ2-1	TRBD2	TGTGCCAGCAGCTTAACCCCCGGCGGTAGCGGGAGTCGTGAGCAGTTCTTC	CASSLTPGGSGSREQFF
-	TRBV4-3	TRBJ2-7	TRBD1	TGCGCCAGCAGCTTCCGACAGGGAGTGAGGGAGCAGTACTTC	CASSFRQGVREQYF
-	TRBV6-1	TRBJ1-5	-	TGTGCCACCAAGACAGGAGCTAGCAATCAGCCCCAGCATTTT	CATKTGASNQPQHF
-	TRBV5-1	TRBJ2-7	TRBD1	TGCGCCAGCAGCCACCGCGGGACAGGGCCCTACGAGCAGTACTTC	CASSHRGTGPYEQYF
-	TRBV5-4	TRBJ2-7	TRBD2	TGTGCCAGCAGCTTGGCCAGCGGGGCCTCCTACGAGCAGTACTTC	CASSLASGASYEQYF
-	TRBV5-1	TRBJ1-1	TRBD1	TGCGCCAGCAGCTTGCTACAGGGGGCCCAGAACACTGAAGCTTTCTTT	CASSLLQGAQNTEAFF
few	TRBV7-8	TRBJ1-1	-	TGTGCCAGCAGCTTAGAAAGATTCCTCACTACGGCTTTCTTT	CASSLERFLTTAFF
-	TRBV13	TRBJ2-7	-	TGTGCCAGCAGCGGGATCGGGGGTGAGCAGTACTTC	CASSGIGGEQYF
-	TRBV7-2	TRBJ2-7	-	TGTGCCAGCAGCTCAATATCACAGGGAGAGTACGAGCAGTACTTC	CASSSISQGEYEQYF
-	TRBV27	TRBJ1-2	-	TGTGCCAGCAGCCCCAGGGGCAGCTCTAACTATGGCTACACCTTC	CASSPRGSSNYGYTF
-	TRBV4-2	TRBJ2-1	-	TGTGCCAGCAGCCAAACCGCTGGTAGCGGATCCTACAATGAGCAGTTCTTC	CASSQTAGSGSYNEQFF
-	TRBV5-1	TRBJ2-5	-	TGCGCCAGCAGCTTGGAGGCGGGGCCGCCGGGGACCCAGTACTTC	CASSLEAGPPGTQYF
few	TRBV4-2	TRBJ2-7	TRBD1	TGTGCCAGCAGCCAAGCCTGGGACAGCTCCTACGAGCAGTACTTC	CASSQAWDSSYEQYF
-	TRBV9	TRBJ2-7	TRBD2	TGTGCCAGCAGCGTGGGGACTAGCGGATACGAGCAGTACTTC	CASSVGTSGYEQYF
-	TRBV6-6	TRBJ2-1	-	TGTGCCAGCAGTTACGCCAGGGGCGGTGGTGATGAGCAGTTCTTC	CASSYARGGGDEQFF
once	TRBV28	TRBJ1-2	-	TGTGCCAGCAGAACCGGGTCAGCTAACTATGGCTACACCTTC	CASRTGSANYGYTF
once	TRBV5-1	TRBJ2-1	TRBD2	TGCGCCAGCCGCGCGGCACTAGCGGGAGATGAGCAGTTCTTC	CASRAALAGDEQFF
-	TRBV11-2	TRBJ2-5	TRBD2	TGTGCCAGCAGCTTCACGGGGCGGGGGGAGACCCAGTACTTC	CASSFTGRGETQYF
-	TRBV6-5	TRBJ2-7	-	TGTGCCAGCAGTTACTCACGAGTGAGCCACGAGCAGTACTTC	CASSYSRVSHEQYF
-	TRBV7-2	TRBJ1-6	TRBD1	TGTGCCAGCAGCTTCGGGACAGGGGATAATTCACCCCTCCACTTT	CASSFGTGDNSPLHF
-	TRBV6-1	TRBJ1-6	TRBD1	TGTGCCAGCAGTAGCAGCGGGGACAGGGGGTCACCCCTCCACTTT	CASSSSGDRGSPLHF
-	TRBV27	TRBJ2-7	TRBD2	TGTGCCAGCAGAAAACCCGGGACTACCTACGAGCAGTACTTC	CASRKPGTTYEQYF
-	TRBV25-1	TRBJ2-1	-	TGTGCCAGCAATGGCCCCTACAATGAGCAGTTCTTC	CASNGPYNEQFF
-	TRBV25-1	TRBJ2-5	TRBD1	TGTGCCAGCAGTGCCACTGGACAGGGGTGGCAGGAGACCCAGTACTTC	CASSATGQGWQETQYF
-	TRBV7-2	TRBJ2-7	TRBD2	TGTGCCAGCAGCTTCGATCGGACTAGCGGCTCCTACGAGCAGTACTTC	CASSFDRTSGSYEQYF
-	TRBV4-2	TRBJ2-5	-	TGTGCCAGCAGCCAAGATTTAGATAACAGGCGGGAGACCCAGTACTTC	CASSQDLDNRRETQYF
once	TRBV5-1	TRBJ1-5	TRBD1	TGCGCCAGCAGCTTGGGGGGGACAGAGGATCAGCCCCAGCATTTT	CASSLGGTEDQPQHF
-	TRBV5-6	TRBJ1-6	TRBD1	TGTGCCAGCAGGTCAGGGACAGGGCTAGGGAATTCACCCCTCCACTTT	CASRSGTGLGNSPLHF